At least ten counts were recorded for the clone carrying this T cell receptor (beta chain). The antigen remains unidentified. One entry per CDR3 protein results from TCRdb running MiXCR on the reads. The sample carries 150,000 to 200,000 distinct CDR3 sequences, around 20% recorded once. Losses at the gene ends were 7 bases for V and 3 bases for J; bases not matched to a gene: 5. The CDR3 sequence is 14 residues long. This sample is part of a study of T cell repertoires in cytomegalovirus infection. The overall study: TCR beta signatures that were public indicated CMV infection and matching HLA type.

Findings and limits, study-wide: Ex vivo, HLA-C-restricted CMV-specific TCR beta clonotypes prevailed over the rest of the response.

Input material: PBMCs. This clonotype originated in a human donor in good health (CMV status not recorded). Some clones in this sample may be carry-over from other donors' samples. The chain links TRBV12-3 or TRBV12-4 to TRBJ2-2; 7 positions match TRBD1. CDR3 coding DNA: TGTGCCAGCAACCAGGGGGTCCACACCGGGGAGCTGTTTTTT. Encoded protein: CASNQGVHTGELFF.